The sequence of this T cell receptor (beta chain) was determined in a study of cytomegalovirus exposure and HLA in healthy donors. After removal of 6 bases from V and 5 bases from J, the junction contained 7 bases not matched to a gene. The CDR3 sequence is 14 residues long. Germline V lookup: CDR1 LNHDA, CDR2 SQIVND (reference sequence). The PCR made use of 60 Vbeta and 13 Jbeta primers. The method was immunoSEQ multiplex PCR; TCRdb's version includes in-frame clones alone and lacks a portion of them. The table shows 150,000 to 200,000 clones, with roughly 80% occurring only once. This sequence was found in a woman in her forties in good health and CMV-seronegative. Sequencing used PBMCs. The chain carries TRBV19 and TRBJ2-1; 7 nucleotides align to TRBD1. The CDR3: CASSSDRLDNEQFF. The CDR3 coding sequence is TGTGCCAGTAGCTCGGACAGGCTAGACAATGAGCAGTTCTTC.